The source of this TCR beta chain is a study of beta chain features in type 1 diabetes. Comment on this clone: As yet, its antigen is unknown.

Study-level results: At VDJ recombination sites, type 1 diabetes patients had fewer insertions and more deleted nucleotides. Researchers report that Type 1 diabetes patients had moderately but significantly shorter TCRB CDR3s across all four CD4+ subsets. PCR might favor shorter templates, equally in patients and controls.

Trimming cost V 0 bases and J 11 bases, with 13 bases left between them. The CDR3 loop spans 13 amino acids. From germline, CDR1 is LGHNA and CDR2 YSLEER. The isolated RNA, all of it, was reverse transcribed, so expressed TCRB transcripts were what got sequenced. The study sequenced naive, central memory and regulatory T cell samples to an average of around 3.4 million reads. Only in-frame clones appear in the TCRdb table, and some are missing; sequencing was by immunoSEQ multiplex PCR. The sample lists 500,000 to 650,000 clones, 9.5% to 15% occurring once. This chain connects TRBV4-3 to TRBJ1-2; D gene unclear. The sample consisted of naive CD4+ T cells from blood. The TCR sequence derives from a man aged 25 to 40 with type 1 diabetes. The CDR3 DNA is TGCGCCAGCAGCCAAGATGTTTCCGTCCGATACACCTTC. Its protein is CASSQDVSVRYTF.